Included here is one T cell receptor (beta chain) sequence, with context. The sample is drawn from a study of cytomegalovirus exposure and HLA in healthy donors. The germline gives CDR1 SGDLS, CDR2 YYNGEE. V was pared by 4 bases and J by 5 bases, with 7 bases of the junction left unmatched. This CDR3 has 14 amino acids. This PCR relied on a set of 60 Vbeta primers and 13 Jbeta primers. Clones were read by immunoSEQ multiplex PCR, and TCRdb kept only the in-frame ones, dropping some. The table for this sample gives about 46,000 clones. The gene calls are TRBV9 and TRBJ2-7, with 9 bases fitting TRBD1. The sequenced material came from PBMCs. The receptor was isolated from a woman aged 40-49 years in good health and CMV-seronegative. This chain's CDR3 is CASSFGQGTDEQYF. For the CDR3, the DNA is TGTGCCAGCAGCTTCGGACAGGGGACGGACGAGCAGTACTTC.